This is a list of T cell receptor beta chains from one sample in a study of radiotherapy plus CTLA-4 blockade in lung cancer. Profiled with immunoSEQ multiplex PCR; TCRdb holds only in-frame clones, not every one. The table has some 87,000 clones, approximately 83% seen once. The sequencing here drew on peripheral blood, taken from a patient treated with radiotherapy plus ipilimumab. The receptors derive from a human donor with non-small cell lung cancer that progressed on radiotherapy plus ipilimumab. Each CDR3 is given with its conserved first and last residue. A D gene is named only where the DNA matches it firmly. The size field is filled for only some rows; it gives once, few, many or a size class.

V,D,J,size,DNA,CDR3
TRBV11-2,.,TRBJ1-1,.,TGTGCCAGCAGCTTAGACCTCGGACGGGAGGCTTTCTTT,CASSLDLGREAFF
TRBV19,.,TRBJ1-4,few,TGTGCCAGTAGTATAGACGATGGTCGGGAAAAACTGTTTTTT,CASSIDDGREKLFF
TRBV2,.,TRBJ2-3,.,TGTGCCAGCAGGGAAACAGGGACCACAGATACGCAGTATTTT,CASRETGTTDTQYF
TRBV11-1,TRBD1,TRBJ1-1,.,TGTGCCAGCAGCCGGGGACAGGCATTGAACACTGAAGCTTTCTTT,CASSRGQALNTEAFF
TRBV27,TRBD1,TRBJ2-5,.,TGTGCCAGCAGTCCCCACAGGGGCGGGGAGACCCAGTACTTC,CASSPHRGGETQYF
TRBV4-1,TRBD1,TRBJ1-6,.,TGCGCCAGCAGCCAACCGACAGGGGATAATTCACCCCTCCACTTT,CASSQPTGDNSPLHF
TRBV30,TRBD2,TRBJ2-5,.,TGTGCCTGGAGTGGTCGACTAGCGCCCTATGGGACCCAGTACTTC,CAWSGRLAPYGTQYF
TRBV10-3,.,TRBJ1-5,few,TGTGCCTCGGGGCAGCCCGATCAGCCCCAGCATTTT,CASGQPDQPQHF
TRBV4-1,.,TRBJ1-1,.,TGCGCCAGCAGCCGGGGGCTGAACACTGAAGCTTTCTTT,CASSRGLNTEAFF
TRBV7-2,TRBD1,TRBJ2-3,.,TGTGCCAGCAGCTTCACAGGGGGCTGGGGCACAGATACGCAGTATTTT,CASSFTGGWGTDTQYF
TRBV10-3,.,TRBJ2-5,.,TGTGCCATCAGTGAGAGGTTTTTTGAGACCCAGTACTTC,CAISERFFETQYF
TRBV9,TRBD2,TRBJ2-3,.,TGTGCCAGCAGCGTAGAGTTAGCGGGAGTGGATACGCAGTATTTT,CASSVELAGVDTQYF
TRBV7-8,.,TRBJ1-2,.,TGTGCCAGCAGCCCCCGCAGGGTAGCTAACTATGGCTACACCTTC,CASSPRRVANYGYTF
TRBV5-1,.,TRBJ2-2,.,TGCGCCAGCAGCTTGGGGGCCACGAACACCGGGGAGCTGTTTTTT,CASSLGATNTGELFF
TRBV18,.,TRBJ1-2,.,TGTGCCAGCTCACCTCTGGACATACATGGCTACACCTTC,CASSPLDIHGYTF
TRBV4-2,TRBD1,TRBJ1-2,.,TGTGCCAGCAGCCAAAACAGGGGGGCCAACTATGGCTACACCTTC,CASSQNRGANYGYTF
TRBV4-1,TRBD1,TRBJ2-7,.,TGCGCCAGCAGCCAGAGGACAGGGGAACCCGAGCAGTACTTC,CASSQRTGEPEQYF
TRBV7-2,.,TRBJ2-1,.,TGTGCCAGCAGCTTAGTGCTGGAGCAGTTCTTC,CASSLVLEQFF
TRBV11-2,TRBD1,TRBJ2-7,.,TGTGCCAGCAGCACCTGGGACAGAACCTACGAGCAGTACTTC,CASSTWDRTYEQYF
TRBV18,.,TRBJ1-2,.,TGTGCCAGCTCACCTAATTCCCGACAGACTCTCTATGGCTACACCTTC,CASSPNSRQTLYGYTF
TRBV7-2,TRBD2,TRBJ2-1,.,TGTGCCAGCAGCCGGGTGACTAGCGGGGGGAGGATTGAGCAGTTCTTC,CASSRVTSGGRIEQFF
TRBV5-1,TRBD1,TRBJ2-7,.,TGCGCCAGCAGCTTGGCTGGGGACAGACCCTACGAGCAGTACTTC,CASSLAGDRPYEQYF
TRBV18,TRBD1,TRBJ1-1,few,TGTGCCAGCTCATCAAAGCATTCGGGACAGACCGCCTTGGGGGCTTTCTTT,CASSSKHSGQTALGAFF
TRBV7-3,.,TRBJ1-2,.,TGTGCCAGCAGCCCGGACAGCAACTATGGCTACACCTTC,CASSPDSNYGYTF
TRBV19,.,TRBJ2-2,.,TGTGCCAGTAGTATAGACCCCAGGGGGAACACCGGGGAGCTGTTTTTT,CASSIDPRGNTGELFF
TRBV5-4,.,TRBJ1-5,.,TGTGCCAGCAGCAGAGGTGGGGTAGATAGCAATCAGCCCCAGCATTTT,CASSRGGVDSNQPQHF
TRBV18,.,TRBJ1-4,.,TGTGCCAGCTCACGGTTAAACAGAGACGAAAAACTGTTTTTT,CASSRLNRDEKLFF
TRBV25-1,.,TRBJ2-1,.,TGTGCCAGCAGTGGGACGGGTTCCTACAATGAGCAGTTCTTC,CASSGTGSYNEQFF
TRBV30,TRBD1,TRBJ1-6,once,TGTGCCTGGGGGACAGGGAACTCCTATAATTCACCCCTCCACTTT,CAWGTGNSYNSPLHF
TRBV30,.,TRBJ2-5,.,TGTGCCTGGAGTGTATGGGAAGAGACCCAGTACTTC,CAWSVWEETQYF
TRBV27,.,TRBJ2-1,.,TGTGCCAGCAGTTTAGCCCCAGAGGGTGAGCAGTTCTTC,CASSLAPEGEQFF
TRBV27,TRBD1,TRBJ2-2,.,TGTGCCAGCGGCCGGACAGGGTTGAACACCGGGGAGCTGTTTTTT,CASGRTGLNTGELFF
TRBV29-1,.,TRBJ1-1,.,TGCAGCGTTAGGAAGCCTGGGATAATGAACACTGAAGCTTTCTTT,CSVRKPGIMNTEAFF
TRBV27,TRBD2,TRBJ2-1,few,TGTGCCAGCAGTTCCCAAGCGGGAGGATACAATGAGCAGTTCTTC,CASSSQAGGYNEQFF
TRBV19,.,TRBJ1-2,.,TGTGCCAGTAGTATAGCGGACGCTAGCCCCTATGGCTACACCTTC,CASSIADASPYGYTF
TRBV11-3,.,TRBJ2-3,.,TGTGCCAGCAGCCCCCTCTATAGCACAGATACGCAGTATTTT,CASSPLYSTDTQYF
TRBV4-2,.,TRBJ1-3,few,TGTGCCAGCAGCCAAGCCGACAGGGGAAACACCATATATTTT,CASSQADRGNTIYF
TRBV21-1,.,TRBJ2-7,.,TGTGCCAGCAGCAAAAAACGGACATCCTCCTACGAGCAGTACTTC,CASSKKRTSSYEQYF